These 27 T cell receptor beta chains originate from one sample sequenced in a study of regulatory T cells in long-lasting Graves disease. As for time point: persistent/refractory GD, antithyroid drugs over 5 years with positive TRAb. PBMCs were the source of the RNA used for TCR sequencing. HTBI primers from iRepertoire and Arm-PCR of CDR3 regions yielded the TCR beta libraries. TCRdb re-called the multiplex PCR reads with MiXCR, one entry per CDR3 protein. The table includes fewer than 550,000 distinct CDR3 sequences, roughly a fifth detected once. This specimen consisted of peripheral blood mononuclear cells (PBMCs), obtained when the disease was refractory, from a patient treated with antithyroid drugs. These receptors were collected from a female donor with Graves disease.

As regards this clonotype: A much larger clone differs by one base, so this may be a read error. Since the CDR3 does not end with the conserved phenylalanine or tryptophan, this likely comes from a read error. The chain recombines TRBV12-3 or TRBV12-4 with TRBJ1-5, with D possibly being TRBD1 (6 bases). V lost 5 bases and J lost 8, with 19 bases in between. There are 15 residues in the CDR3. CDR3 protein: CASSPTGISAKPQHL. CDR3 in DNA: TGTGCCAGCAGTCCAACAGGGATCTCGGCTAAGCCCCAGCATTTG.

This clonotype was counted at least ten times. This chain uses TRBV28 with TRBJ2-2; tentatively, D is TRBD2 (6 bases). V was cut by 6 bases and J by 0 bases, with 17 bases left in between. Germline V gene lookup returns CDR1 MDHEN and CDR2 SYDVKM. The CDR3 spans 17 residues. In DNA, the CDR3 is TGTGCCAGCAGCCGTACCCGGGACTCGGCGAACACCGGGGAGCTGTTTTTT. Its translation is CASSRTRDSANTGELFF. The full variable domain, rest sourced from reference TRBV28 and TRBJ2-2, is DVKVTQSSRYLVKRTGEKVFLECVQDMDHENMFWYRQDPGLGLRLIYFSYDVKMKEKGDIPEGYSVSREKKERFSLILESASTNQTSMYLCASSRTRDSANTGELFFGEGSRLTVL.

This chain uses TRBV9 with TRBJ1-1, with D possibly TRBD1 on 5 matching bases. This CDR3 has 16 amino acids. Germline V gives CDR1 SGDLS, CDR2 YYNGEE. V was clipped by 0 bases and J by 1 base, with 13 bases between them. The DNA of the CDR3 is TGTGCCAGCAGCGTAGCGGGGGGTGCGGAGAACACTGAAGCTTTCTTT. This gives the protein CASSVAGGAENTEAFF.

This clonotype turned up a few times. CDR3 sequence reads: CASSSRTGLAKNIQYF. The CDR3 coding sequence is TGTGCCAGCAGCTCCCGGACAGGGTTGGCCAAAAACATTCAGTACTTC. The V call is TRBV11-2, the J call TRBJ2-4; 8 bases agree with TRBD1. Germline V gene lookup returns CDR1 SGHAT and CDR2 FQNNGV. The CDR3 contains 16 residues. Unmatched junction bases numbered 6, after V lost 4 bases and J lost 1 base.

Turning to this clonotype: A read error may be the cause here, since a much bigger clone is one base away. Given the absence of the conserved phenylalanine or tryptophan at the CDR3 end, a read error is likely. The CDR3 sequence is CASSFRSEAEAFS. In DNA form, the CDR3 reads TGTGCCAGCAGCTTTAGGAGCGAGGCTGAAGCTTTCTCT. This chain uses TRBV7-2 with TRBJ1-1; no clear D. Trimming took off 3 bases at V and 6 bases at J, with 11 bases between the two ends. CDR1 and CDR2 (germline): SGHTA, FQGNSA. The CDR3 totals 13 residues.

This clonotype has just a few counts. The chain recombines TRBV6-1 with TRBJ1-2, with unresolved D. The CDR3 consists of 14 residues. Germline lookup yields CDR1 MNHNS and CDR2 SASEGT. Trimming removed 3 bases at V and 0 bases at J, with 8 bases between. The CDR3 coding sequence is TGTGCCAGCAGTGAGTTGGTAGCTAACTATGGCTACACCTTC. It translates to CASSELVANYGYTF.

This clonotype was seen ten or more times. V is TRBV6-5 and J is TRBJ1-3; unclear D gene. Trimming took off 0 bases at V and 4 bases at J, with 7 bases between the two ends. Germline values: CDR1 MNHEY, CDR2 SVGAGI. The CDR3 totals 14 residues. CDR3 sequence: CASSYSTGGNTIYF. The CDR3 DNA is TGTGCCAGCAGTTACTCTACTGGAGGAAACACCATATATTTT.

The table lists this clonotype with many counts. The J gene is TRBJ1-1, the V gene TRBV12-5, with no clear D. Germline values: CDR1 LGHNT, CDR2 FRNRAP. Between the trimmed V and J ends, which lost 1 base and 4 bases, there was a span of 7 bases. This CDR3 region has 13 residues. DNA for the CDR3: TGTGCTAGTGGTTTGGAGAGCAGCACTGAAGCTTTCTTT. Its translation: CASGLESSTEAFF.

This clonotype appeared many times. This chain uses TRBV9 with TRBJ2-5, with 13 bases matching TRBD2. This CDR3 is built from 16 residues. Germline V gene lookup returns CDR1 SGDLS and CDR2 YYNGEE. Trimming cost V 3 bases and J 1 base; bases outside gene matches: 3. The CDR3 here is CASSDGTSGVQETQYF. In DNA, the CDR3 is TGTGCCAGCAGCGATGGGACTAGCGGGGTCCAAGAGACCCAGTACTTC.

This clonotype appeared many times. The rearrangement joins TRBV7-2 to TRBJ2-7, with D possibly being TRBD2 (5 bases). Trimming shortened V by 1 base and J by 5 bases, and 12 bases separated the two germline ends. CDR1 is SGHTA and CDR2 is FQGNSA in the germline V gene. This CDR3 is built from 14 residues. The CDR3 region has the DNA TGTGCCAGCAGCTTAGGAGGGTCGGCTAACGAGCAGTACTTC. Amino acids: CASSLGGSANEQYF.

J is TRBJ2-7 and V is TRBV20-1, with D possibly matching TRBD1 (5 bases). V dropped 1 base and J dropped 0 bases, with 13 bases sitting between them. Germline V gene data show CDR1 as DFQATT and CDR2 as SNEGSKA (reference sequence). This CDR3 region has 15 residues. The CDR3 reads CSARVLQGFSYEQYF. The CDR3 DNA is TGCAGTGCTAGAGTGCTTCAGGGCTTCTCCTACGAGCAGTACTTC.

This clonotype has a handful of counts. CDR3 region: CASSSSSRQSNQPQHF. The DNA of the CDR3 is TGTGCCAGCAGCTCAAGTTCAAGACAGAGCAATCAGCCCCAGCATTTT. The gene calls are TRBV7-8 and TRBJ1-5, with D maybe TRBD1 (5 bases). V was trimmed by 4 bases and J by 1 base, leaving 14 bases between them. The CDR3 runs to 16 residues. CDR1 SGHVS and CDR2 FQNEAQ come from the germline V gene.

The chain employs TRBV7-2 and TRBJ2-5, with TRBD2 as a possible D gene (5 bases). This CDR3 spans 11 amino acids. V dropped 5 bases and J dropped 12 bases, with 13 bases sitting between them. CDR1 is SGHTA and CDR2 is FQGNSA in the germline V gene. The CDR3 DNA reads as TGTGCCAGCAGCCCCGGACTCCTAAAGTACTTC. Protein: CASSPGLLKYF.

This clonotype appeared a few times. This chain links TRBV10-3 with TRBJ2-7; possible D gene TRBD2, 6 bases. The CDR3 totals 14 residues. Germline CDR1 is ENHRY and CDR2 is SYGVKD. V dropped 1 base and J dropped 3 bases, with 10 bases sitting between them. CDR3: CAISEYETSYEQYF. Here the CDR3 DNA reads TGTGCCATCAGTGAGTATGAGACTAGCTACGAGCAGTACTTC.

This clonotype was seen more than once but under ten times. The V gene is TRBV20-1, the J gene TRBJ1-2, with D uncertain. V was clipped by 8 bases and J by 6 bases, with 4 bases between them. Germline V gene data show CDR1 as DFQATT and CDR2 as SNEGSKA (reference sequence). CDR3 length equals 8 residues. CDR3 coding DNA: TGCAGTTTAGATGGCTACACCTTC. It encodes CSLDGYTF.

Worth noting for this clonotype: A much larger clone lies one base from this, so it may be a read error. The rearrangement uses TRBV29-1 and TRBJ1-2; unclear D gene. The ends were cut back, 7 bases at V and 6 bases at J, with 12 bases in the middle. CDR3 length: 11 amino acids. Germline loops: CDR1 SQVTM, CDR2 ANQGSEA. CDR3 sequence reads: CSAAWGNGYTF. The CDR3 DNA is TGCAGCGCTGCGTGGGGTAATGGCTACACCTTC.

The chain links TRBV11-2 to TRBJ2-1; 8 positions agree with TRBD2. Germline loops: CDR1 SGHAT, CDR2 FQNNGV. V gave up 1 base and J gave up 2 bases; unmatched junction bases: 16. CDR3 size: 20 residues. CDR3 sequence reads: CASSLGTSRFIESPYNEQFF. The CDR3 DNA follows: TGTGCCAGCAGCTTAGGGACTAGCAGATTCATCGAAAGCCCCTACAATGAGCAGTTCTTC.

This clonotype has at least ten counts. The chain recombines TRBV6-5 with TRBJ2-7; D remains unclear. There are 13 residues in the CDR3. Germline CDR1 MNHEY, CDR2 SVGAGI. V was clipped by 0 bases and J by 5 bases, with 8 bases between them. The CDR3 nucleotides are TGTGCCAGCAGTTACTCGATGCGGAACGAGCAGTACTTC. It encodes CASSYSMRNEQYF.

A few counts support this clonotype. The conserved phenylalanine or tryptophan normally closing the CDR3 is absent here, so this likely arose from a read error. V gene TRBV28 combines with J gene TRBJ1-2; a weak D match, TRBD1 (6 bases). The germline gives CDR1 MDHEN, CDR2 SYDVKM. Trimming removed 5 bases at V and 6 bases at J, with 13 bases between. CDR3 length: 13 amino acids. The CDR3, as DNA: TGTGCCAGCAGTCTGGGGGCTGAGGATGGCTACACCCTC. It specifies CASSLGAEDGYTL.

About this clonotype: Its ends do not fully match the called genes, so a read error is possible. The V call is TRBV5-8, the J call TRBJ1-5, with TRBD1 matching over 8 bases. This CDR3 has 16 residues. Germline CDR1 and CDR2: SGHTS and YDEGEE. The CDR3: CASSGTGFSSNQPLHF. In DNA, the CDR3 is TGTGCCAGCAGCGGGACAGGATTCTCAAGCAATCAGCCCCTGCATTTT.

This clonotype was recorded many times. The V gene is TRBV28, the J gene TRBJ2-7, with TRBD1 identical over 8 bases. Germline V gene data show CDR1 as MDHEN and CDR2 as SYDVKM. CDR3 length: 14 residues. Germline trimming cut 4 bases from V and 4 bases from J; bases unmatched to any gene: 6. The CDR3 region is CASSSPGGGYEQYF. The CDR3, as DNA: TGTGCCAGCAGTTCCCCAGGGGGCGGATACGAGCAGTACTTC.

A few counts support this clonotype. Written as DNA, the CDR3 is TGCAGCGTAATTGGACAGGCCGAGAACACTGAAGCTTTCTTT. Encoded protein: CSVIGQAENTEAFF. This chain links TRBV29-1 with TRBJ1-1; 7 bases align to TRBD1. V shed 6 bases and J 1 base; nucleotides not matched to a gene: 8. The CDR3 has 14 amino acids. CDR1 is SQVTM, CDR2 ANQGSEA, per germline. The whole variable domain, remainder taken from reference TRBV29-1 and TRBJ1-1, is SAVISQKPSRDICQRGTSLTIQCQVDSQVTMMFWYRQQPGQSLTLIATANQGSEATYESGFVIDKFPISRPNLTFSTLTVSNMSPEDSSIYLCSVIGQAENTEAFFGQGTRLTVV.

The chain joins TRBV7-3 to TRBJ2-7; 11 nucleotides match TRBD1. The germline V gene encodes CDR1 SGHTA and CDR2 FQGTGA. Trimming took 4 bases from V and 5 from J; bases not matched to a gene: 4. CDR3 length: 14 residues. DNA for the CDR3: TGTGCCAGCAGCTCCGGACAGGGGGCGAACGAGCAGTACTTC. This encodes CASSSGQGANEQYF. Variable domain in full (rest from reference TRBV7-3 and TRBJ2-7): GAGVSQTPSNKVTEKGKYVELRCDPISGHTALYWYRQSLGQGPEFLIYFQGTGAADDSGLPNDRFFAVRPEGSVSTLKIQRTERGDSAVYLCASSSGQGANEQYFGPGTRLTVT.

This clonotype was seen at least ten times. The chain links TRBV12-3 or TRBV12-4 to TRBJ1-5; perhaps TRBD1 as D (5 bases). The CDR3 contains 16 residues. Trimming cost V 3 bases and J 0 bases, with 12 bases left between them. The CDR3 DNA follows: TGTGCCAGCAGTTTTCAAAGGGGTCATAGCAATCAGCCCCAGCATTTT. Translating it yields CASSFQRGHSNQPQHF.

In its sample, this clonotype was seen many times. V gene TRBV12-3 or TRBV12-4 combines with J gene TRBJ1-4; D is perhaps TRBD1 (5 bases). The CDR3 spans 14 residues. Trimming removed 6 bases at V and 8 bases at J, with 16 bases between. CDR3 region: CASRGTGGSEKLFF. The CDR3 region has the DNA TGTGCCAGCAGGGGGACTGGGGGGTCGGAAAAACTGTTTTTT.

This clonotype was seen a few times. V is TRBV15 and J is TRBJ2-7, with D unresolved. Germline assignment: CDR1 LNHNV and CDR2 YYDKDF (reference sequence). There are 13 residues in the CDR3. V was clipped by 4 bases and J by 3 bases, with 10 bases between them. The CDR3 sequence is CATSKIAYYEQYF. The CDR3 region has the DNA TGTGCCACCAGCAAGATAGCCTACTACGAGCAGTACTTC.

This clonotype was observed many times. The chain joins TRBV12-3 or TRBV12-4 to TRBJ1-5; no clear D. V was clipped by 6 bases and J by 0 bases, with 12 bases between them. The length of the CDR3 is 15 residues. CDR3 sequence reads: CASRYGAASNQPQHF. The CDR3 region has the DNA TGTGCCAGCAGGTACGGAGCGGCTAGCAATCAGCCCCAGCATTTT.